This TCR beta chain was sequenced for a study of CD4+ T cells in melanoma. Findings and caveats of the study: CD8+ T cell, macrophage and B cell function reportedly correlated with neoantigen-specific CD4+ T cells. In melanoma, neoantigen-specific CD4+ T cells reportedly differed in differentiation state.

J was trimmed by 5 bases and V by 5 bases; bases with no gene match: 4. Germline values: CDR1 SGHTA, CDR2 FQGTGA. This CDR3 is built from 15 residues. Libraries were prepared by immunoSEQ multiplex PCR; TCRdb keeps only in-frame clonotypes and omits some of them. Found here are roughly 110,000 clones, about nine tenths of them singletons; the top ten hold 2.5% to 3.5%. With regard to this clone: Its antigen is currently unknown.

The chain couples TRBV7-3 to TRBJ2-2, with 11 bases aligning to TRBD2. Sequences were obtained from peripheral blood. The clonotype was recovered from a human donor with melanoma. The CDR3 sequence: CASSPGLAETGELFF. CDR3 sequence (DNA): TGTGCCAGCAGCCCGGGACTAGCGGAAACCGGGGAGCTGTTTTTT.